This TCR beta chain is drawn from a study of technical replicates of blood from a few donors. The method was immunoSEQ multiplex PCR; TCRdb's version includes in-frame clones alone and lacks a portion of them. The table records 55,000 to 75,000 clones, about nine tenths of them present only once. There are 15 residues in the CDR3. The V end was cut by 4 bases, the J end by 6 bases, with 16 bases between. CDR1 is SGHAT, CDR2 FQDESV, per germline (reference sequence). This sequence joins TRBV11-1 and TRBJ2-4; D is perhaps TRBD2 (6 bases). The sequenced sample was PBMCs. The sequence derives from a human donor in good health. Some clones in this sample may be carry-over from other donors' samples. The CDR3 coding sequence is TGTGCCAGCAGCTATGGGACTCTTGGGAGAAACATTCAGTACTTC. It translates to CASSYGTLGRNIQYF.